Listed below are T cell receptor beta chains from one sample, sequenced in a study of T cells in Graves' hyperthyroidism and ophthalmopathy. TCRdb processed the multiplex PCR reads anew with MiXCR; each CDR3 protein has one entry. The profile shows over 500,000 distinct CDR3 sequences, roughly 15% of them singletons. The material sequenced was blood. The receptors come from a woman aged 18-29 years with Graves' ophthalmopathy. The CDR3 runs from the conserved cysteine through the conserved F or W. A D gene is named only where the DNA matches it firmly. For some rows the clone size is stated as once, few or many, or as a class when expanded; others skip it.

- TRBJ1-1 - TRBV19 CASYDRNTEAFF TGTGCCAGTTACGACAGGAACACTGAAGCTTTCTTT
TRBD1 TRBJ1-6 few TRBV7-3 CASSGDRNSPLHF TGTGCCAGCAGCGGGGACAGGAATTCACCCCTCCACTTT
- TRBJ1-2 few TRBV7-2 CASSLAFPAQGFTF TGTGCCAGCAGCTTAGCTTTTCCCGCACAGGGCTTTACCTTC
- TRBJ2-3 - TRBV27 CASSLFPSAYTDTQYF TGTGCCAGCAGTTTATTCCCTAGCGCCTACACAGATACGCAGTATTTT
- TRBJ2-7 many TRBV6-2/TRBV6-3 CASSYKGNEQYF TGTGCCAGCAGTTACAAGGGGAACGAGCAGTACTTC
TRBD2 TRBJ2-3 many TRBV27 CASSLLAGVDTQYF TGTGCCAGCAGTTTATTGGCGGGGGTTGATACGCAGTATTTT
- TRBJ2-6 - TRBV9 CASSVNRSPVSGANVLTF TGTGCCAGCAGCGTAAATAGGTCACCCGTCTCTGGGGCCAACGTCCTGACTTTC
- TRBJ2-5 many TRBV29-1 CSVERLDESETQYF TGCAGCGTTGAACGACTAGACGAGTCGGAGACCCAGTACTTC
- TRBJ1-1 many TRBV28 CASSFRHIGASLTEAFF TGTGCCAGCAGTTTTCGTCATATTGGGGCCAGCCTGACTGAAGCTTTCTTT
- TRBJ2-1 - TRBV9 CASSVAGTVAENEQFF TGTGCCAGCAGCGTAGCTGGGACGGTAGCGGAGAATGAGCAGTTCTTC
TRBD1 TRBJ1-2 few TRBV5-1 CASSLGSTGIPAGYTF TGCGCCAGCAGCTTGGGGTCGACAGGGATACCTGCAGGCTACACCTTC
TRBD1 TRBJ1-4 many TRBV6-5 CASSYSTGTNEKLFF TGTGCCAGCAGTTACTCGACAGGGACTAATGAAAAACTGTTTTTT
- TRBJ2-1 - TRBV4-3 CASSQGRGREWYNEQFF TGCGCCAGCAGCCAGGGGCGGGGGCGGGAGTGGTACAATGAGCAGTTCTTC
- TRBJ2-1 few TRBV10-1 CASAQERYNEQFF TGCGCCAGTGCACAGGAAAGGTATAATGAGCAGTTCTTC
- TRBJ1-4 many TRBV5-1 CASSLGGAGEKLFF TGTGCCAGCAGTTTAGGAGGTGCGGGCGAAAAACTGTTTTTT
- TRBJ1-2 many TRBV6-1 CASSPTGNYGYTF TGTGCCAGCAGCCCTACAGGGAACTATGGCTACACCTTC
- TRBJ1-2 few TRBV9 CASSLGWEEGYTF TGTGCCAGCAGCTTAGGGTGGGAGGAAGGCTACACCTTC
- TRBJ2-1 many TRBV12-3/TRBV12-4 CASSLGDREQFF TGTGCCAGCAGTTTAGGGGACCGTGAGCAGTTCTTC
- TRBJ2-7 - TRBV4-1 CASSQELFQTSYEQYF TGCGCCAGCAGCCAAGAACTCTTCCAGACCTCCTACGAGCAGTACTTC
TRBD1 TRBJ1-4 few TRBV6-6 CASSYSTGGDRLFF TGTGCCAGCAGTTACTCTACAGGGGGCGATAGACTGTTTTTT
TRBD1 TRBJ2-2 many TRBV11-3 CASSPSGTGGHGELFF TGTGCCAGCAGTCCCTCCGGGACAGGGGGTCACGGGGAGCTGTTTTTT
- TRBJ1-1 many TRBV30 CAWIWSEAFF TGTGCCTGGATCTGGAGTGAAGCTTTCTTT
- TRBJ1-2 few TRBV6-1 CASSHFSGGYTF TGTGCCAGCAGCCACTTTTCTGGTGGCTACACCTTC
- TRBJ2-1 many TRBV2 CASSERRRSNNEQFF TGTGCCAGCAGTGAACGGCGGCGGTCCAACAATGAGCAGTTCTTC
- TRBJ2-7 few TRBV13 CASSVLTVSYEQYF TGTGCCAGCAGCGTATTGACAGTTTCCTACGAGCAGTACTTC
- TRBJ1-5 many TRBV30 CAWSVKPGQRFQPQHF TGTGCCTGGAGTGTTAAACCGGGACAAAGATTTCAGCCCCAGCATTTT
- TRBJ1-6 once TRBV30 CACGQLYNSPLHF TGTGCCTGTGGACAGCTATATAATTCACCCCTCCACTTT
TRBD2 TRBJ2-3 - TRBV7-7 CASSSPGKGIGAGAFPRDTQYF TGTGCTAGCAGCTCCCCCGGTAAGGGGATCGGGGCGGGAGCGTTTCCCCGAGATACGCAGTATTTT
TRBD1 TRBJ1-2 many TRBV20-1 CSARGQTYGYTF TGCAGTGCCCGGGGACAGACTTATGGCTACACCTTC
- TRBJ2-6 many TRBV30 CASQISGANVLTF TGTGCCTCGCAGATCTCTGGGGCCAACGTCCTGACTTTC
- TRBJ2-1 many TRBV5-1 CASSFYRNNEQFF TGCGCCAGCAGCTTTTACAGAAACAATGAGCAGTTCTTC
- TRBJ1-2 - TRBV7-9 CASSLNQEFYYGYTF TGTGCCAGCAGCTTAAACCAGGAGTTTTACTATGGCTACACCTTC
- TRBJ2-7 many TRBV27 CASSLYSPPYEQYF TGTGCCAGCAGTTTATATTCACCCCCCTACGAGCAGTACTTC
TRBD2 TRBJ2-7 many TRBV28 CASGLWGTSGSSYEQYF TGTGCCAGCGGCCTTTGGGGAACTAGCGGGAGTTCCTACGAGCAGTACTTC
TRBD2 TRBJ2-7 - TRBV7-2 CASSPEAGGRLGQYF TGTGCCAGCAGCCCTGAGGCGGGGGGGAGGCTCGGGCAGTACTTC
- TRBJ2-7 many TRBV2 CASSEEKNEQYF TGTGCCAGCAGTGAAGAAAAGAATGAGCAGTACTTC